The sequence of this T cell receptor beta chain was determined in a study of T cells expressing NK-cell markers. Study conclusions and caveats: A handful of donors showed these clonotypes also leading the CD3+CD56-NKG2C+ fraction. Evidence did not settle whether expanded NKG2C+ T cell clones targeted HCMV.

As concerns this clonotype: Its antigen is unidentified.

TCRdb re-called the 5' RACE reads and gives one entry per CDR3 protein, without DNA. The sample data list approximately 420,000 distinct CDR3 sequences. This clonotype was sampled from a woman aged 50 to 60 in good health. Sequenced input: blood T cells: a sorted CD56 or NKG2C T cell subset, CD4+ or CD8+ T cells, or bulk PBMC T cells (not recorded which).

The CDR3 is CSVESMTSGKGQFF. The rearrangement uses TRBV29-1 and TRBJ2-1; the D gene TCRdb calls, TRBD2, cannot be checked with no DNA. The CDR3 has 14 amino acids. Germline lookup yields CDR1 SQVTM and CDR2 ANQGSEA.